The 29 T cell receptor beta chains presented below share a single source sample, sequenced in a study of spatial heterogeneity in lung cancer. TCRdb fed the 5' RACE reads into MiXCR, producing one record per CDR3 protein. Seen here are roughly 70,000 distinct CDR3 sequences, 13% observed once, and the top ten hold roughly 7%. Specified time point: sample taken at primary tumor resection. Whole RNA obtained from tumor, nontumor lung or frozen PBMC underwent sequencing without sorting. Here the sequenced sample was PBMCs, taken at surgery. The receptors were gathered from a male donor with early-stage non-small cell lung cancer.

This clonotype was found a few times. The V call is TRBV6-6, the J call TRBJ2-7; maybe TRBD1 (6 bases). V was pared by 6 bases and J by 2 bases, with 14 bases between. This CDR3 contains 14 residues. The V gene's germline CDR1 is MNHNY and CDR2 SVGAGI (reference sequence). The CDR3 loop is CASRNRDTAYEQYF. Written as DNA, the CDR3 is TGTGCCAGCAGGAACCGGGACACCGCCTACGAGCAGTACTTC.

This clonotype has ten or more counts. This chain uses TRBV18 with TRBJ2-7; D remains ambiguous. The CDR3 length is 16 residues. The germline V gene encodes CDR1 KGHSH and CDR2 LQKENI. V lost 3 bases to trimming and J lost 0 bases, with 15 bases between them. This CDR3 is CASSPFGSNPSYEQYF. CDR3 nucleotides: TGTGCCAGCTCACCCTTTGGATCCAACCCCTCCTACGAGCAGTACTTC.

This clonotype was picked up a small number of times. An end of the junction differs from the germline gene, which may be a read error. For the CDR3, the DNA is TGCAGTGCTAGCCGCCAACTAGAATTGGCCTTC. It yields the protein CSASRQLELAF. V and J are TRBV20-1 and TRBJ2-5, with a tentative D call TRBD2 (5 bases). Germline V gene lookup returns CDR1 DFQATT and CDR2 SNEGSKA (reference sequence). The CDR3 has 11 residues.

J is TRBJ2-7 and V is TRBV20-1; D is unresolved. V was trimmed by 0 bases and J by 0 bases, leaving 3 bases between them. This CDR3 has 12 residues. Per the germline V gene, CDR1 is DFQATT and CDR2 is SNEGSKA (reference sequence). The CDR3 nucleotides read TGCAGTGCTAGAGACACCTCCTACGAGCAGTACTTC. It is translated as CSARDTSYEQYF.

This clonotype showed up just a few times. The rearrangement joins TRBV4-3 to TRBJ2-7; 7 bases map to TRBD1. Per the germline V gene, CDR1 is LGHNA and CDR2 is YSLEER. This CDR3 comprises 16 residues. V lost 1 base to trimming and J lost 3 bases; unmatched junction nucleotides: 9. This CDR3 is CASSQGWGQPNYEQYF. CDR3 DNA: TGCGCCAGCAGCCAAGGTTGGGGACAGCCCAACTACGAGCAGTACTTC.

This clonotype was picked up a small number of times. The rearrangement uses TRBV7-9 and TRBJ1-1; D is unclear. This CDR3 has 13 residues. Germline-derived CDR1 and CDR2 are SEHNR and FQNEAQ (reference sequence). Trimming cost V 5 bases and J 6 bases, with 13 bases left between them. In nucleotides, the CDR3 is TGTGCCAGCAGCCCCAGCCTCCGGGCTGAAGCTTTCTTT. This sequence encodes CASSPSLRAEAFF. Combining the CDR3 with reference TRBV7-9 and TRBJ1-1 gives the whole variable domain DTGVSQNPRHKITKRGQNVTFRCDPISEHNRLYWYRQTLGQGPEFLTYFQNEAQLEKSRLLSDRFSAERPKGSFSTLEIQRTEQGDSAMYLCASSPSLRAEAFFGQGTRLTVV.

The chain combines TRBV5-1 with TRBJ2-1, with 8 bases aligning to TRBD1. This CDR3 region has 17 residues. Germline V CDR1 and CDR2: SGHRS, YFSETQ. Germline trimming cut 4 bases from V and 2 bases from J; bases unmatched to any gene: 11. The CDR3 DNA is TGCGCCAGCAGCGCAAACCAGGGGGCGGATACCTACAATGAGCAGTTCTTC. As protein: CASSANQGADTYNEQFF. The entire variable domain, with the rest obtained from reference TRBV5-1 and TRBJ2-1, is as follows: KAGVTQTPRYLIKTRGQQVTLSCSPISGHRSVSWYQQTPGQGLQFLFEYFSETQRNKGNFPGRFSGRQFSNSRSEMNVSTLELGDSALYLCASSANQGADTYNEQFFGPGTRLTVL.

This clonotype has a handful of counts. This chain joins TRBV28 and TRBJ2-5, with 7 bases fitting TRBD2. In germline, CDR1 is MDHEN, CDR2 SYDVKM. The trim removed 2 bases at V and 4 bases at J, leaving 7 bases unmatched. This CDR3 spans 15 amino acids. The DNA of the CDR3 is TGTGCCAGCAGTTTACAGCGGGAAGGGGTAGAGACCCAGTACTTC. Protein: CASSLQREGVETQYF.

This clonotype was counted many times. The CDR3 protein is CSALRSNEQFF. CDR3 sequence (DNA): TGCAGTGCCCTACGTTCTAATGAGCAGTTCTTC. This chain connects TRBV20-1 to TRBJ2-1; D gene unclear. Deletions cut 6 bases from V and 7 bases from J, with 10 bases between. The CDR3 consists of 11 residues. In germline, CDR1 is DFQATT, CDR2 SNEGSKA (reference sequence).

This clonotype was counted at least ten times. The chain's CDR3 is CSARGAGDHYEQYF. The CDR3 coding sequence is TGCAGTGCTAGAGGTGCGGGAGACCACTACGAGCAGTACTTC. The J gene is TRBJ2-7, the V gene TRBV20-1; 7 positions match TRBD2. In germline, CDR1 is DFQATT, CDR2 SNEGSKA (reference sequence). There are 14 residues in the CDR3. Losses at the gene ends were 1 base for V and 3 bases for J; bases not matched to a gene: 6.

This clonotype was seen repeatedly, ten times or more. The rearrangement links TRBV5-6 to TRBJ1-2; D is unclear. The V end lost 1 base, the J end lost 3 bases, and 4 bases lay between the germline ends. The CDR3 consists of 12 residues. Germline V gives CDR1 SGHDT, CDR2 YYEEEE. CDR3 residues: CASSLMDYGYTF. CDR3 coding DNA: TGTGCCAGCAGCTTGATGGACTATGGCTACACCTTC. The whole variable domain, remainder taken from reference TRBV5-6 and TRBJ1-2, is DAGVTQSPTHLIKTRGQQVTLRCSPKSGHDTVSWYQQALGQGPQFIFQYYEEEERQRGNFPDRFSGHQFPNYSSELNVNALLLGDSALYLCASSLMDYGYTFGSGTRLTVV.

The chain uses TRBV20-1 and TRBJ1-2; a weak D match, TRBD1 (5 bases). The CDR3 sequence is 12 residues long. V was shortened by 3 bases and J by 1 base, with 6 bases between the two germline ends. Germline assignment: CDR1 DFQATT and CDR2 SNEGSKA (reference sequence). The CDR3 bases are TGCAGTGCTAGTGGGGGTAACTATGGCTACACCTTC. This sequence encodes CSASGGNYGYTF.

This clonotype was seen at least ten times. The chain couples TRBV29-1 to TRBJ2-1; no clear D. Germline-derived CDR1 and CDR2 are SQVTM and ANQGSEA. V lost 4 bases to trimming and J lost 2 bases, with 9 bases between them. The CDR3 is 13 residues long. The CDR3 bases are TGCAGCGTTGTGGGTCACACCTACAATGAGCAGTTCTTC. The encoded protein is CSVVGHTYNEQFF.

This clonotype was picked up a small number of times. The J gene is TRBJ2-3, the V gene TRBV24-1; 9 positions agree with TRBD2. Germline CDR1 and CDR2: KGHDR and SFDVKD. There are 19 residues in the CDR3. Trimming cost V 3 bases and J 5 bases; bases outside gene matches: 17. Here the CDR3 DNA reads TGTGCCACCAGTGATCCGCTCCTCCCCGTAGCGGGAGCTGGAGATACGCAGTATTTT. Translation: CATSDPLLPVAGAGDTQYF.

This clonotype was counted at least ten times. The CDR3 sequence is CSVAGSTEAFF. The CDR3 DNA sequence: TGCAGCGTTGCGGGGAGCACTGAAGCTTTCTTT. This chain joins TRBV29-1 and TRBJ1-1; D unclear. Trimming removed 4 bases at V and 4 bases at J, with 7 bases between. The CDR3 has 11 residues. Germline V CDR1 and CDR2: SQVTM, ANQGSEA.

The V call is TRBV6-6, the J call TRBJ2-7, with 7 bases fitting TRBD1. Trimming cost V 5 bases and J 3 bases; bases outside gene matches: 7. The CDR3 contains 14 residues. CDR1 and CDR2 (germline): MNHNY, SVGAGI (reference sequence). The CDR3 DNA sequence: TGTGCCAGCAGTCCCCAGGACAGGATCTACGAGCAGTACTTC. It codes for CASSPQDRIYEQYF.

This clonotype appeared many times. The J gene is TRBJ2-7, the V gene TRBV5-6, with D tentatively TRBD2 (6 bases). Trimming cost V 3 bases and J 7 bases, with 20 bases left between them. The CDR3 runs 15 residues. Germline CDR1 SGHDT, CDR2 YYEEEE. CDR3 coding DNA: TGTGCCAGCAGCTCCCGACGGGACTTTAACCCGGAGCAGTACTTC. This translates into CASSSRRDFNPEQYF.

This clonotype was seen a few times. J is TRBJ2-7 and V is TRBV20-1; D might be TRBD1 (6 bases). Germline V CDR1 and CDR2: DFQATT, SNEGSKA (reference sequence). The V end lost 0 bases, the J end lost 3 bases, and 6 bases lay between the germline ends. This CDR3 spans 12 amino acids. The CDR3 is CSAREDSYEQYF. CDR3 nucleotides: TGCAGTGCTAGAGAGGACAGCTACGAGCAGTACTTC.

V is TRBV3-1 and J is TRBJ2-3; D perhaps matches TRBD1 (5 bases). The assigned J gene may be wrong: the sequence end matches TRBJ1-5 better. CDR3 size: 17 residues. Germline V gene data show CDR1 as LGHDT and CDR2 as YNNKEL (reference sequence). CDR3 coding DNA: TGTGCCAGCAGCAAGGGGCTGGGTAGGGTTCGAGGAGATACGCAGCATTTT. Translation gives CASSKGLGRVRGDTQHF.

This clonotype was observed at least ten times. V usage is TRBV6-4 and J usage is TRBJ2-3, with a weak D call TRBD2 (5 bases). V dropped 2 bases and J dropped 4 bases, with 10 bases sitting between them. This CDR3 contains 14 residues. Germline V gives CDR1 MRHNA, CDR2 SNTAGT. As DNA, the CDR3 is TGTGCCAGCAGTGACGGGATTAGCGCAGATACGCAGTATTTT. It is translated as CASSDGISADTQYF.

The J gene is TRBJ2-1, the V gene TRBV6-4; TRBD2 matches at 15 bases. CDR3 length equals 15 residues. After removal of 10 bases from V and 0 bases from J, the junction contained 1 base not matched to a gene. Germline V gene lookup returns CDR1 MRHNA and CDR2 SNTAGT. The CDR3 protein is CAKGLAGGSYNEQFF. The CDR3 DNA reads TGTGCCAAGGGACTAGCGGGGGGCTCCTACAATGAGCAGTTCTTC.

This clonotype was detected only a few times. V and J are TRBV29-1 and TRBJ2-7, with D tentatively TRBD1 (5 bases). This CDR3 comprises 14 residues. Deletions cut 4 bases from V and 1 base from J, with 14 bases between. Germline V lookup: CDR1 SQVTM, CDR2 ANQGSEA. CDR3 protein: CSVVGPRGSYEQYF. The CDR3 nucleotides are TGCAGCGTTGTGGGCCCAAGGGGATCCTACGAGCAGTACTTC.

This clonotype was recorded at least ten times. The chain couples TRBV27 to TRBJ2-2; no definite D call. V was shortened by 4 bases and J by 1 base, with 4 bases between the two germline ends. Germline V lookup: CDR1 MNHEY, CDR2 SMNVEV (reference sequence). The CDR3 totals 13 residues. The CDR3 coding sequence is TGTGCCAGCAGTTCGAGGAACACCGGGGAGCTGTTTTTT. It is translated as CASSSRNTGELFF.

CDR3 DNA sequence: TGTGCCAGCAGTAACGTACACCAGGGGACAGATACGCAGTATTTT. Translating gives CASSNVHQGTDTQYF. V gene TRBV5-5 combines with J gene TRBJ2-3; perhaps TRBD1 as D (6 bases). The CDR3 extends over 15 amino acids. Trimming removed 5 bases from V and 3 bases from J, with 16 bases in between. Germline assignment: CDR1 SGHKS and CDR2 YYEKEE (reference sequence).

The chain is built from TRBV20-1 and TRBJ2-3, with D unclear. This CDR3 contains 13 residues. Germline V CDR1 and CDR2: DFQATT, SNEGSKA (reference sequence). The V end lost 5 bases, the J end lost 2 bases, and 11 bases lay between the germline ends. CDR3 protein: CSALLENTDTQYF. The CDR3 DNA follows: TGCAGTGCTCTTCTAGAAAACACAGATACGCAGTATTTT.

This rearrangement joins TRBV6-5 to TRBJ2-7; no definite D call. This CDR3 contains 12 residues. The V gene's germline CDR1 is MNHEY and CDR2 SVGAGI. Deletions cut 7 bases from V and 1 base from J, with 8 bases between. The CDR3 region is CASTGVSYEQYF. CDR3 in DNA: TGTGCCAGCACAGGAGTTTCCTACGAGCAGTACTTC.

In this sample, this clonotype is medium-sized. V gene TRBV6-5 combines with J gene TRBJ2-3; D call uncertain. The germline CDR1 and CDR2 sequences are MNHEY and SVGAGI. There are 14 residues in the CDR3. V was shortened by 0 bases and J by 6 bases, with 10 bases between the two germline ends. CDR3 sequence reads: CASSYSEDYDTQYF. The CDR3 DNA sequence: TGTGCCAGCAGTTACTCAGAGGATTACGATACGCAGTATTTT.

The chain carries TRBV30 and TRBJ2-4, with 12 bases fitting TRBD1. The CDR3 consists of 16 residues. The germline CDR1 and CDR2 sequences are GTSNPN and SVGIG (reference sequence). Germline trimming cut 0 bases from V and 6 bases from J; bases unmatched to any gene: 6. CDR3 sequence reads: CAWSVLGTGGGNIQYF. As DNA, the CDR3 is TGTGCCTGGAGTGTACTTGGGACAGGGGGCGGAAACATTCAGTACTTC.

This clonotype has just a few counts. The chain joins TRBV5-1 to TRBJ2-3; unclear D gene. V lost 0 bases to trimming and J lost 8 bases, with 10 bases between them. The CDR3 length is 13 residues. The V gene's germline CDR1 is SGHRS and CDR2 YFSETQ. The CDR3: CASSLAETGTQYF. Here the CDR3 DNA reads TGCGCCAGCAGCTTGGCGGAGACGGGTACGCAGTATTTT.